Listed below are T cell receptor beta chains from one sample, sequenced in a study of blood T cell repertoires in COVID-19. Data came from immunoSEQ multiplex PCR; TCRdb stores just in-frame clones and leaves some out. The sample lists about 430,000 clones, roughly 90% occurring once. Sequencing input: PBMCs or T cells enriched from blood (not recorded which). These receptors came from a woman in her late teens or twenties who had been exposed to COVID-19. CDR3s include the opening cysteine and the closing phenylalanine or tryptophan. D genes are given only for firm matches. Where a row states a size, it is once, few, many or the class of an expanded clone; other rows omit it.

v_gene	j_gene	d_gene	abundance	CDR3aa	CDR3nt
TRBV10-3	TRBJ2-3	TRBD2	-	CAISESRLAGSTDTQYF	TGTGCCATCAGTGAGTCGAGACTAGCGGGGAGCACAGATACGCAGTATTTT
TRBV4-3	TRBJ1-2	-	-	CASSQADGAGRVGGYTF	TGCGCCAGCAGCCAAGCAGATGGAGCAGGGAGGGTCGGGGGCTACACCTTC
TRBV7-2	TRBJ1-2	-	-	CASRPGQTGYTF	TGTGCCAGCAGACCTGGACAGACCGGCTACACCTTC
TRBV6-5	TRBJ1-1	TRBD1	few	CASSYGQGNTEAFF	TGTGCCAGCAGTTACGGACAGGGGAACACTGAAGCTTTCTTT
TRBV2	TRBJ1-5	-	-	CASSERSQPQHF	TGTGCCAGCAGTGAGCGGAGTCAGCCCCAGCATTTT
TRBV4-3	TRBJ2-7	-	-	CASSLGPAVGGEQYF	TGCGCCAGCAGCCTCGGGCCCGCGGTGGGGGGCGAGCAGTACTTC
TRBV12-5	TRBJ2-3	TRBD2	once	CASGYMAGGVDTQYF	TGTGCTAGTGGCTACATGGCCGGGGGGGTAGATACGCAGTATTTT
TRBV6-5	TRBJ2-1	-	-	CASSPGFSYNEQFF	TGTGCCAGCAGTCCAGGGTTCTCCTACAATGAGCAGTTCTTC
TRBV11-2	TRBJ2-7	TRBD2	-	CASRPTGTSRGGQYF	TGTGCCAGCAGACCGACCGGGACTAGCAGGGGGGGGCAGTACTTC
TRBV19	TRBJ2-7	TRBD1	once	CASSWTGATYEQYF	TGTGCCAGTAGTTGGACAGGGGCCACCTACGAGCAGTACTTC
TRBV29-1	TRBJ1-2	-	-	CSVGGDGYTF	TGCAGCGTTGGCGGGGATGGCTACACCTTC
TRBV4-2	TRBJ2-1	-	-	CASSQPTYNEQFF	TGTGCCAGCAGCCAACCGACTTACAATGAGCAGTTCTTC
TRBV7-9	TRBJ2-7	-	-	CASAGGYEQYF	TGTGCCAGCGCCGGGGGCTACGAGCAGTACTTC
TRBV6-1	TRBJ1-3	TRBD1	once	CASSEAAGQGHTIYF	TGTGCCAGCAGTGAAGCTGCGGGACAGGGGCACACCATATATTTT
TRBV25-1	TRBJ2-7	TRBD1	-	CASDRDRGYEQYF	TGTGCCAGCGACCGGGACAGGGGTTACGAGCAGTACTTC
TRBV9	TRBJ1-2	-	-	CASSGTGRNYGYTF	TGTGCCAGCAGTGGAACAGGGCGTAACTATGGCTACACCTTC
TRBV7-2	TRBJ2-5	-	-	CASSFTGETQYF	TGTGCCAGCAGCTTTACAGGAGAGACCCAGTACTTC
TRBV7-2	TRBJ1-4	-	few	CASSVSGGEKLFF	TGTGCCAGCAGCGTTTCGGGGGGGGAAAAACTGTTTTTT
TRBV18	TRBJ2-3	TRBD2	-	CASSPGAGADTQYF	TGTGCCAGCTCACCTGGAGCGGGGGCAGATACGCAGTATTTT
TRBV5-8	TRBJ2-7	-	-	CASSLAFSSYEQYF	TGTGCCAGCAGCCTAGCCTTTAGCTCCTACGAGCAGTACTTC
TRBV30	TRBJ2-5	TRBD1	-	CAWSTGVGTQYF	TGTGCCTGGAGTACAGGGGTAGGGACCCAGTACTTC
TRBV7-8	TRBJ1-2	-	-	CASSLGDRGLNGYTF	TGTGCCAGCAGCCTGGGAGACCGCGGTCTGAATGGCTACACCTTC
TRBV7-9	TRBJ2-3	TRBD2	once	CASSPWAGGSTDTQYF	TGTGCCAGCAGCCCCTGGGCGGGGGGAAGCACAGATACGCAGTATTTT
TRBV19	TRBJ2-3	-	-	CASSGGVTDTQYF	TGTGCCAGTAGTGGCGGGGTCACAGATACGCAGTATTTT
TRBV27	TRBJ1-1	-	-	CASSLKSGGTEAFF	TGTGCCAGCAGTTTAAAGTCCGGTGGCACTGAAGCTTTCTTT
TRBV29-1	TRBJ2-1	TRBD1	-	CSVVVWGTGGSYNEQFF	TGCAGCGTTGTGGTCTGGGGGACAGGGGGCTCCTACAATGAGCAGTTCTTC
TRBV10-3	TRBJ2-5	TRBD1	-	CAIRGTGQETQYF	TGTGCCATCAGGGGGACAGGTCAAGAGACCCAGTACTTC
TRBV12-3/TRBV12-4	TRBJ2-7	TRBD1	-	CASSGTGGEQYF	TGTGCCAGCAGTGGGACAGGGGGCGAGCAGTACTTC
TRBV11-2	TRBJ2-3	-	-	CASTKRAAPSTDTQYF	TGTGCCAGCACCAAGAGGGCTGCCCCTAGCACAGATACGCAGTATTTT
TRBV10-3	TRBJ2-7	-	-	CAISVVEPPSEQYF	TGTGCCATCAGTGTTGTGGAGCCTCCGAGCGAGCAGTACTTC
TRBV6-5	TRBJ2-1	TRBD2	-	CASSFSGGGYNEQFF	TGTGCCAGCAGTTTTAGCGGGGGAGGCTACAATGAGCAGTTCTTC
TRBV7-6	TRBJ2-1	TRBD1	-	CASSLDRGRVEQFF	TGTGCCAGCAGCTTAGACAGGGGCCGGGTTGAGCAGTTCTTC
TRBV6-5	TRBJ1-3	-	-	CASSTFQGAGNTIYF	TGTGCCAGCAGTACATTCCAGGGTGCTGGAAACACCATATATTTT